This TCR beta chain was captured in a study of T cell changes during pregnancy in multiple sclerosis. The CDR3 covers 16 residues. Looked up from germline, CDR1 is MNHEY and CDR2 is SVGAGI. V gave up 0 bases and J gave up 9 bases, with 18 bases separating them. The method was immunoSEQ multiplex PCR; TCRdb's version includes in-frame clones alone and lacks a portion of them. Counted here are 100,000 to 130,000 clones, around 92% occurring once; the ten biggest clones make up 0.78%. Specimen: peripheral blood, collected in the third trimester of pregnancy. The chain recombines TRBV6-5 with TRBJ2-1; a weak D match, TRBD2 (5 bases). The TCR comes from a female donor in good health, enrolled as a control in a pregnancy study. CDR3 sequence: CASSYSSRSGIGEQFF. CDR3 coding DNA: TGTGCCAGCAGTTACTCGAGTCGCTCCGGGATCGGTGAGCAGTTCTTC.